This T cell receptor beta chain was observed in a study of tumor and adjacent non-tumor tissue in lung cancer. The wider study: Patients comprised 12 adenocarcinoma, 2 squamous cell carcinoma and 1 small cell lung cancer.

RNA was extracted from bulk tissue without any cell sorting. This non-tumor lung sample came from over 3 cm beyond the tumor edge. This CDR3 contains 14 residues. V lost 10 bases and J lost 7; bases outside the gene matches: 9. Germline assignment: CDR1 MNHNS and CDR2 SASEGT. Three rounds of nested PCR, following a modified ARM-PCR protocol, produced the TCRbeta library. MiXCR was run by TCRdb on the multiplex PCR reads, yielding one entry per CDR3 protein. Of approximately 68,000 distinct CDR3 sequences in the sample, around 76% are singletons; the top ten hold 35% to 50%. This chain joins TRBV6-1 and TRBJ2-1; 11 bases map to TRBD2. The receptor comes from a man in his 60s with non-small cell lung cancer. Sequencing was done on a sample of distant non-tumor lung tissue. The CDR3: CAIKILAGDNEQFF. Here the CDR3 DNA reads TGTGCCATCAAAATACTAGCGGGAGATAATGAGCAGTTCTTC.